The TCR beta chain under discussion was sequenced for a study of persistence of HIV-infected CD4 T cells. This clone is termed medium-sized. The antigen is unknown. This sample includes further DNA sequences coding for the same CDR3. Trimming removed 7 bases from V and 4 bases from J, with 7 bases in between. Looked up from germline, CDR1 is LNHDA and CDR2 is SQIVND (reference sequence). The CDR3 is 11 amino acids. The immunoSEQ assay was version 4, run in survey mode. Generated by immunoSEQ multiplex PCR, the TCRdb table keeps only in-frame clones and is missing some. The sample yields about 40,000 clones, 78% seen once. Cells were stimulated with overlapping HIV-1 Gag 15-mer peptides. CD40L-negative CD69-negative CD45RO-high memory CD4+ T cells were sorted as populations depleted of antigen-responding cells.

The starting material was CD4+ T cells sorted from PBMCs after approximately 19-hour stimulation, obtained from a patient who received antiretroviral therapy. The chain uses TRBV19 and TRBJ1-1; D ambiguous. This TCR was sampled from an adult man with HIV who was CMV-seropositive. The CDR3 sequence: CASKGSTEAFF. The DNA of the CDR3 is TGTGCCAGTAAAGGTAGCACTGAAGCTTTCTTT.